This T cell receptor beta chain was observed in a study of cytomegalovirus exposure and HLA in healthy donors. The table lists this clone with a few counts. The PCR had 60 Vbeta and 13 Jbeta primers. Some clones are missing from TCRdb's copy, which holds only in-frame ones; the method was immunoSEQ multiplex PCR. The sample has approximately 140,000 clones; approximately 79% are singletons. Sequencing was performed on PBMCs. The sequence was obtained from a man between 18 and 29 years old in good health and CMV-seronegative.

As DNA, the CDR3 is TGCGCCAGCAGCCAAGATGGGACAGGGTACGGCTACACCTTC. Protein sequence: CASSQDGTGYGYTF. V and J are TRBV4-3 and TRBJ1-2; 9 bases fit TRBD1. V shed 0 bases and J 8 bases; nucleotides not matched to a gene: 4. CDR1 LGHNA and CDR2 YSLEER come from the germline V gene. This CDR3 spans 14 amino acids.